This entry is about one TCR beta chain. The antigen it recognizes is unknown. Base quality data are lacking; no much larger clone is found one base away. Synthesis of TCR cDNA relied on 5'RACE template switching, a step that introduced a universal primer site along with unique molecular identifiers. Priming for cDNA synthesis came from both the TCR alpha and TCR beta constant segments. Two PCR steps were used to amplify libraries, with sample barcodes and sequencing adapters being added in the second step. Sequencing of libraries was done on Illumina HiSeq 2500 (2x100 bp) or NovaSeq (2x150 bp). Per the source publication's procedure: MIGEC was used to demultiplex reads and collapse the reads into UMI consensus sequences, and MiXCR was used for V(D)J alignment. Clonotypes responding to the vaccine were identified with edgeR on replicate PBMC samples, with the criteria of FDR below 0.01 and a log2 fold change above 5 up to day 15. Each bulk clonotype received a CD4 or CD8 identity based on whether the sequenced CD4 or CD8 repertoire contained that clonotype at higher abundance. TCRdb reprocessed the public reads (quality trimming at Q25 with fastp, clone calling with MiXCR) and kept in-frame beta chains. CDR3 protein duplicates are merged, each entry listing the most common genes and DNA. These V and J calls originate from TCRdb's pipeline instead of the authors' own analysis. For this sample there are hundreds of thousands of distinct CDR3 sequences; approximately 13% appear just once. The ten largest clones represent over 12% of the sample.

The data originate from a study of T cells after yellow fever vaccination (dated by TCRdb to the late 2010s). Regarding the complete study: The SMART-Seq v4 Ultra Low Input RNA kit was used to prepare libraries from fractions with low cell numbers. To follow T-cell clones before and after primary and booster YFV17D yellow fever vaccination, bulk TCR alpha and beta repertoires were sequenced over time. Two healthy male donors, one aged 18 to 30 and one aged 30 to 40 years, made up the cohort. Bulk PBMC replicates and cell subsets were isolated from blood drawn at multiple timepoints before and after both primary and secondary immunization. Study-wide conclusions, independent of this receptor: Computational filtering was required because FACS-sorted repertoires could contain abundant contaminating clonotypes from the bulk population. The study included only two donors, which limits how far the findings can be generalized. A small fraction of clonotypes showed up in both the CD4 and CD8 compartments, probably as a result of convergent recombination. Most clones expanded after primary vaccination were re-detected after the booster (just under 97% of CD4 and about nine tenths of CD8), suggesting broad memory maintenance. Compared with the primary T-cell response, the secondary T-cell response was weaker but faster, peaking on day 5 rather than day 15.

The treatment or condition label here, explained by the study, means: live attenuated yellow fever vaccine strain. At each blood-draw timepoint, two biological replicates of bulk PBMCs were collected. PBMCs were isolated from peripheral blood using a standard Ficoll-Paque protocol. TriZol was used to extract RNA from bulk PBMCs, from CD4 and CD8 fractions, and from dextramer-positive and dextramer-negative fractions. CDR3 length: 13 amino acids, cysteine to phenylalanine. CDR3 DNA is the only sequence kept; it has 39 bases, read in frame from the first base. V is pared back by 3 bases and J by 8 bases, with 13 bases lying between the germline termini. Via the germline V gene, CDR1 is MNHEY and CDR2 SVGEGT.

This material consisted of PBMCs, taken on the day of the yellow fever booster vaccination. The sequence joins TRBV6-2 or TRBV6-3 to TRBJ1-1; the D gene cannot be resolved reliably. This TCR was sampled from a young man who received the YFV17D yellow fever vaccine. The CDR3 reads CASSYVGWLEAFF. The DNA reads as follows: TGTGCCAGCAGTTATGTAGGATGGCTCGAAGCTTTCTTT.